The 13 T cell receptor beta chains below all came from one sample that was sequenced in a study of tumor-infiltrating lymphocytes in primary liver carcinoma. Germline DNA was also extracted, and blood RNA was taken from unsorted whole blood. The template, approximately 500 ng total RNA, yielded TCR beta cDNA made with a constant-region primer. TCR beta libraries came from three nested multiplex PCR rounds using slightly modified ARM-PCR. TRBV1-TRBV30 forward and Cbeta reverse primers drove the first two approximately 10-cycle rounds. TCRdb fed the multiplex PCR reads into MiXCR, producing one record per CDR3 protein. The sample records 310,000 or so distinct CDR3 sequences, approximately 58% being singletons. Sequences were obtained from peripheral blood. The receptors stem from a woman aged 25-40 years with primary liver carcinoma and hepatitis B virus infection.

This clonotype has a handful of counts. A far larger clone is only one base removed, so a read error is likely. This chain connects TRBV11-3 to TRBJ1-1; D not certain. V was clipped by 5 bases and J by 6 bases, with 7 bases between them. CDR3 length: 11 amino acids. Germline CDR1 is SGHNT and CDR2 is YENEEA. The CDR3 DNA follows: TGTGCCAGCAGCCAAAACGCTGAAGCTTTCTTT. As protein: CASSQNAEAFF.

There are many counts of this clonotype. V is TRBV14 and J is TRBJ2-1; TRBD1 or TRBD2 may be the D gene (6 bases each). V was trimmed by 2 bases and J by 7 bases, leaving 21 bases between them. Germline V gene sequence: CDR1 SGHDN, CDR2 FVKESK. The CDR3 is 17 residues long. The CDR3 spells CASSQYGGAGLKNEQFF. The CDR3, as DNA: TGTGCCAGCAGCCAATACGGGGGCGCTGGACTTAAGAATGAGCAGTTCTTC.

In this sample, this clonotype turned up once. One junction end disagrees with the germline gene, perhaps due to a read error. CDR3 residues: CASSSGSLWEQYF. CDR3 sequence (DNA): TGTGCCAGCAGCAGCGGGTCTTTATGGGAGCAGTACTTT. The genes are TRBV11-2 and TRBJ2-7; TRBD2 might be the D (6 bases). CDR1 and CDR2 from the germline V gene are SGHAT and FQNNGV. CDR3 length equals 13 residues.

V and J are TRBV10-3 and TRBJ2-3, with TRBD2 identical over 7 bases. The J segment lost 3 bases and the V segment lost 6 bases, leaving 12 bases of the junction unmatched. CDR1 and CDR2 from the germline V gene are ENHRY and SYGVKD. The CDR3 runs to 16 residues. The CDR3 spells CAIRSSGREKTDTQYF. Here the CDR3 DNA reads TGTGCCATCAGATCGTCCGGGCGGGAGAAGACAGATACGCAGTATTTT.

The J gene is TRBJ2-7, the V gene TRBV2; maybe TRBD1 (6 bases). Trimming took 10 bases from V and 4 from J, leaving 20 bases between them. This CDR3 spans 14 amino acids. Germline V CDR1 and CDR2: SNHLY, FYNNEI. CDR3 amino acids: CAIEGLQGRYEQYF. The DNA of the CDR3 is TGTGCCATCGAAGGGTTACAGGGACGTTACGAGCAGTACTTC.

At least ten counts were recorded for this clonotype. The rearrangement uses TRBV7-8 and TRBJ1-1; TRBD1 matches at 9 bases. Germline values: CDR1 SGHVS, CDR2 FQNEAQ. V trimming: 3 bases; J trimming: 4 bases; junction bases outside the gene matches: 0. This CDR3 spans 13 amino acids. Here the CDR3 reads CASSLTGGTEAFF. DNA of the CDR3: TGTGCCAGCAGCTTGACAGGGGGCACTGAAGCTTTCTTT.

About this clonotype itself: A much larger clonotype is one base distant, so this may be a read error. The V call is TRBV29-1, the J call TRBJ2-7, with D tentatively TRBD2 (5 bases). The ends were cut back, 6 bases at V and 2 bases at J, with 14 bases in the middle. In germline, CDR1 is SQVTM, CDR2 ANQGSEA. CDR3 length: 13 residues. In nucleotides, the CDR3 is TGCAGCGTGGCCACACAGAGGGCCTACGAGCAGTACTTC. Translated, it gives CSVATQRAYEQYF.

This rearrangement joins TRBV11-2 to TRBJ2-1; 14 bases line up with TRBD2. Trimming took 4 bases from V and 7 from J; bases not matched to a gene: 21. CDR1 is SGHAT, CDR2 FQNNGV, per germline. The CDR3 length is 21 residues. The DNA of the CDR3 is TGTGCCAGCAGCTATACCCGGGTGGGACTAGCGGGAGAGTGCACGAAGAATGAGCAGTTCTTC. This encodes CASSYTRVGLAGECTKNEQFF.

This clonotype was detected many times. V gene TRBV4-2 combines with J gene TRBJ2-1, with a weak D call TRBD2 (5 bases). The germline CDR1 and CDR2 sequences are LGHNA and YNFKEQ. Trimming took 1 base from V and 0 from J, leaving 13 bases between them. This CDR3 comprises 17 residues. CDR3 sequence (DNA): TGTGCCAGCAGCCAAGGATCGGGAACAGACTCCTACAATGAGCAGTTCTTC. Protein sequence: CASSQGSGTDSYNEQFF.

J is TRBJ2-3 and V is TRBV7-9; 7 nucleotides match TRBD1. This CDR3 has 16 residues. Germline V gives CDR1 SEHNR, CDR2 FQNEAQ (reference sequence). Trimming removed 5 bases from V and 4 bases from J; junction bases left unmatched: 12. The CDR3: CASSRFLGQEPDTQYF. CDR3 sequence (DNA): TGTGCCAGCAGCCGATTCCTCGGACAGGAGCCAGATACGCAGTATTTT.

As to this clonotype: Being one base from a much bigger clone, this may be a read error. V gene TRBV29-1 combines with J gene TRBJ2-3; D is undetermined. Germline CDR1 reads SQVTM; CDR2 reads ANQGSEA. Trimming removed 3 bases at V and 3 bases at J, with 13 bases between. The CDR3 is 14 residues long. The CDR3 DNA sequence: TGCAGCGTTGAGGTCTCGCAACTAACAGATACGCAGTATTTT. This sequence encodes CSVEVSQLTDTQYF.

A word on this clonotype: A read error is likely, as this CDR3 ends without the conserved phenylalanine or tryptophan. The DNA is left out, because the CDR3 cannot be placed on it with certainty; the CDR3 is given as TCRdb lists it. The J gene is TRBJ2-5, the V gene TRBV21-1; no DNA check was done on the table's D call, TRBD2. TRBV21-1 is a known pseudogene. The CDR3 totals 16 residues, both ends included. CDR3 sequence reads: CADASFLAGESGTQYL.

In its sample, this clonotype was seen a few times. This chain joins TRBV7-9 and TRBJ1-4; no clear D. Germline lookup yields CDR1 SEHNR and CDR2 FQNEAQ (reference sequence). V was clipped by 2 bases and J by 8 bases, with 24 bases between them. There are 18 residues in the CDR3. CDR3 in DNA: TGTGCCAGCAGCTTACGTGGTACGGGGAAGGCCCAGCGGGAAAAACTGTTTTTT. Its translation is CASSLRGTGKAQREKLFF.